Listed below are T cell receptor beta chains from one sample, sequenced in a study of CD8+ T cells in alopecia areata. Generated by immunoSEQ multiplex PCR, the TCRdb table keeps only in-frame clones and is missing some. In the table there are around 290,000 clones, roughly 64% of which are singletons. The sequencing used CD4+ T cells sorted from blood, collected at week 24, from a patient treated with tofacitinib. The origin of the receptors is a human donor with alopecia areata. Each CDR3 is given with its conserved first and last residue. The D gene is left open where the match is weak. The size entry is marked missing in some rows and otherwise reads once, few, many or a size class.

j_call | clone_size | d_call | v_call | cdr3_nt | cdr3_aa
TRBJ2-2 | once | . | TRBV7-2 | TGTGCCAGCAGCTCGAGCACCGCCACCGGGGAGCTGTTTTTT | CASSSSTATGELFF
TRBJ1-1 | . | . | TRBV29-1 | TGCAGCGTTGCTACAACCGCCGAAGCTTTCTTT | CSVATTAEAFF
TRBJ2-7 | . | . | TRBV11-2 | TGTGCCAGCAGCCGGGCCCGGGACTTTTCCTCCTACGAGCAGTACTTC | CASSRARDFSSYEQYF
TRBJ2-3 | few | TRBD1 | TRBV11-2 | TGTGCCAGCAGCTCCGACAGGGGGCCAGATACGCAGTATTTT | CASSSDRGPDTQYF
TRBJ1-2 | few | . | TRBV30 | TGTGCCTGGAGTCTGGGAATAGCGGGATTCTATGGCTACACCTTC | CAWSLGIAGFYGYTF
TRBJ2-7 | . | . | TRBV18 | TGTGCCAGCTCACCAGACAGTAATGTCTACGAGCAGTACTTC | CASSPDSNVYEQYF
TRBJ2-1 | few | . | TRBV19 | TGTGCCAGTAGCGCCACTACAGGGAGACCTTTCAATGAGCAGTTCTTC | CASSATTGRPFNEQFF
TRBJ2-7 | . | TRBD1 | TRBV30 | TGTGCCTGGAGTGTAAGGAACAGGGGGACTTACGAGCAGTACTTC | CAWSVRNRGTYEQYF
TRBJ2-7 | . | TRBD1 | TRBV27 | TGTGCCAGCGTAGGGACAGTTCCCTACGAGCAGTACTTC | CASVGTVPYEQYF
TRBJ2-3 | . | TRBD2 | TRBV18 | TGTGCCAGCTCACCACTAGCGGGGGGGCCGGCAGATACGCAGTATTTT | CASSPLAGGPADTQYF
TRBJ2-5 | . | TRBD1 | TRBV27 | TGTGCCAGCAGTCTAAGACAGGGGATGGGAGAGACCCAGTACTTC | CASSLRQGMGETQYF
TRBJ1-1 | . | . | TRBV4-1 | TGCGCCAGCAGACTAGACAGAGAAGCTTTCTTT | CASRLDREAFF
TRBJ2-1 | few | TRBD1 | TRBV29-1 | TGCAGCGTTGCTACAGGGGGCCCCTCCACGGAGCAGTTCTTC | CSVATGGPSTEQFF
TRBJ2-3 | . | TRBD1 | TRBV5-1 | TGCGCCAGCAGCTTGGAACCAGACAGGGGCGATACGCAGTATTTT | CASSLEPDRGDTQYF
TRBJ1-2 | . | . | TRBV7-9 | TGTGCCAGCAGCCCCAACACCGGGACACCTGGGCCCGCGGGCTACACCTTC | CASSPNTGTPGPAGYTF
TRBJ1-1 | few | . | TRBV10-3 | TGTGCCATCAGTGAGACGGACGAGCCGGGCACTGAAGCTTTCTTT | CAISETDEPGTEAFF
TRBJ1-4 | few | TRBD1 | TRBV6-5 | TGTGCCAGCAGGCCTGGACAGGGCGGTGAAAAACTGTTTTTT | CASRPGQGGEKLFF
TRBJ1-4 | . | TRBD1 | TRBV4-2 | TGTGCCAGCAGCCAGTTAAGCCAGAGACAGGGCAATGAAAAACTGTTTTTT | CASSQLSQRQGNEKLFF
TRBJ2-5 | . | . | TRBV5-6 | TGTGCCAGCAGCTTGGAACTAGCCCCTCGTGGGTACTTC | CASSLELAPRGYF
TRBJ1-1 | . | . | TRBV2 | TGTGCCAGCGGACAAAGACTGAACACTGAAGCTTTCTTT | CASGQRLNTEAFF